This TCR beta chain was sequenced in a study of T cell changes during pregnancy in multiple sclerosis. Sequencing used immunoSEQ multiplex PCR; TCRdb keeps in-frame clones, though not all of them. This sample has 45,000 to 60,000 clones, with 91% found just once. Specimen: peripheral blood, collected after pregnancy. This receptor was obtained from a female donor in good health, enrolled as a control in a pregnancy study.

The CDR3 here is CASTREGGGRETQYF. DNA of the CDR3: TGTGCCAGCACCCGGGAGGGGGGGGGCCGGGAGACCCAGTACTTC. The chain carries TRBV6-5 and TRBJ2-5, with TRBD2 matching over 8 bases. V lost 7 bases and J lost 5; bases outside the gene matches: 12. CDR1 MNHEY and CDR2 SVGAGI come from the germline V gene. The CDR3 covers 15 residues.